This T cell receptor beta chain was sequenced in a study of cytomegalovirus exposure and HLA in healthy donors. Researchers ran the PCR with 60 Vbeta and 13 Jbeta primers. Profiling relied on immunoSEQ multiplex PCR, and the TCRdb table lists in-frame clones only, not all of them. The sample yields 75,000 to 80,000 clones, about 76% seen once. The germline V gene encodes CDR1 GTSNPN and CDR2 SVGIG (reference sequence). CDR3 length: 13 amino acids. V lost 8 bases, J lost 5 bases, and 15 bases lay in between. V usage is TRBV30 and J usage is TRBJ2-2, with a possible D match to TRBD2 (5 bases). This TCR came from a male donor in good health and CMV-seropositive. Sequencing was carried out using PBMCs. CDR3 loop: CASQAANTGELFF. As DNA, the CDR3 is TGTGCCAGCCAAGCGGCCAATACCGGGGAGCTGTTTTTT.